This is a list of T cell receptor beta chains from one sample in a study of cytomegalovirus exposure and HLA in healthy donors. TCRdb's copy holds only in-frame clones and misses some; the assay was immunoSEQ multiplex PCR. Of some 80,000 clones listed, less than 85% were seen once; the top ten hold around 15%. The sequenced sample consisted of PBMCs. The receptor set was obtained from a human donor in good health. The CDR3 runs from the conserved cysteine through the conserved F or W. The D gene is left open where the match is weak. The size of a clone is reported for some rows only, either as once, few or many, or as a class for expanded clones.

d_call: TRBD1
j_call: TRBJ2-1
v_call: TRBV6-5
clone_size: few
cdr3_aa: CASSYSRTGGRWEQFF
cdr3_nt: TGTGCCAGCAGTTACTCTCGGACAGGGGGGCGGTGGGAGCAGTTCTTC

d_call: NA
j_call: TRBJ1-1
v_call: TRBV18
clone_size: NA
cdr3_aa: CASSPGPEAFF
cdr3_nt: TGTGCCAGCTCTCCAGGCCCTGAAGCTTTCTTT

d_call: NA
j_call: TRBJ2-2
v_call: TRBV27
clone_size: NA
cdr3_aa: CASSLGQGLPPGELFF
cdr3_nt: TGTGCCAGCAGTCTCGGGCAGGGTCTCCCTCCCGGGGAGCTGTTTTTT

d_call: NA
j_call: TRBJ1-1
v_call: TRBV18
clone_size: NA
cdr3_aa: CASSRDLNTEAFF
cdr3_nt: TGTGCCAGCTCTCGCGATTTGAACACTGAAGCTTTCTTT

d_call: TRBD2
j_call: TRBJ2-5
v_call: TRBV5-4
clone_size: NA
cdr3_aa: CASSLSGGALETQYF
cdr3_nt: TGTGCCAGCAGCCTTTCCGGGGGGGCTCTAGAGACCCAGTACTTC

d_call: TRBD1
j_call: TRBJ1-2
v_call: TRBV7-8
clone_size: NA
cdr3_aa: CASSSQGAPYGYTF
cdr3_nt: TGTGCCAGCAGCTCGCAGGGGGCGCCCTATGGCTACACCTTC

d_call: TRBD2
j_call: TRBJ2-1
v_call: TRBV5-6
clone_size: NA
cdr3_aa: CASSRLADENEQFF
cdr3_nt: TGTGCCAGCAGCCGACTAGCGGACGAGAATGAGCAGTTCTTC

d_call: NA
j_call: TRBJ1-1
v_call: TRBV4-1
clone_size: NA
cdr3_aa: CASSLHAAPGITEAFF
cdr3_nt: TGCGCCAGCAGCCTTCATGCGGCACCGGGGATCACTGAAGCTTTCTTT

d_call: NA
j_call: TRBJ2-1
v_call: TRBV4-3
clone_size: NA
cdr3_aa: CASSHASVPYNEQFF
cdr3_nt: TGCGCCAGCAGCCACGCCTCAGTCCCCTACAATGAGCAGTTCTTC

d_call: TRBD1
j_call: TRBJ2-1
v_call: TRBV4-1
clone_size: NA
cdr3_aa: CASSYGTVNNEQFF
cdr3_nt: TGCGCCAGCAGCTATGGGACAGTGAACAATGAGCAGTTCTTC